The clone carrying this T cell receptor beta chain has just a few counts. Its antigen is not known. Isolated RNA was reverse transcribed in full, so expressed TCRB transcripts were sequenced. Profiled with immunoSEQ multiplex PCR; TCRdb holds only in-frame clones, not every one. The top ten clones hold less than 0.02% of a sample with approximately 270,000 clones, roughly an eighth of them seen once. The sample originates from a study of beta chain features in type 1 diabetes. Study conclusions and caveats: For Type 1 diabetes patients, all four CD4+ subsets carried TCRB CDR3s that were moderately but significantly shorter. For type 1 diabetes patients, VDJ junctions showed fewer insertions and more deletions.

V lost 6 bases and J lost 1, with 16 bases in between. The germline V gene has CDR1 PRHDT and CDR2 FYEKMQ (reference sequence). The CDR3 sequence is 15 residues long. The receptor was derived from a man younger than 40 with type 1 diabetes. V usage is TRBV13 and J usage is TRBJ2-7; weak D call: TRBD1 (5 bases). The specimen was naive CD4+ T cells from blood. The CDR3 sequence is CASRKPGQGSYEQYF. The CDR3 DNA reads as TGTGCCAGCAGAAAACCCGGTCAGGGATCCTACGAGCAGTACTTC.